This TCR beta chain was found in a study of T cell responses to AZD1222 COVID-19 vaccine. The germline V and J ends were trimmed by 5 bases and 1 base, with 17 bases remaining between them. Germline assignment: CDR1 MDHEN and CDR2 SYDVKM. CDR3 size: 16 residues. TCRdb keeps only in-frame clones here, not all; method: immunoSEQ multiplex PCR. This sample carries 100,000 to 150,000 clones, around 90% of them seen once, and the ten largest clones take just over 4%. Findings and limits, study-wide: The sample set comprised mostly white British donors with more females, and clonal diversity was possibly underestimated. The breadth and depth of Spike-specific TCRs increased once two AZD1222 doses had been given. Across spike, vaccine-associated CD4 TCRs were found, dominant at 160-218 and 743-854. Repertoires were collected only later (after the peak T cell response had occurred).

As to this clone: Its antigen is not identified.

The receptor was derived from an adult who received the MenACWY meningococcal vaccine as a control. Here the sequenced sample was peripheral blood, taken 28 days after the second dose of the MenACWY control vaccine. V usage is TRBV28 and J usage is TRBJ2-5, with unresolved D. CDR3 bases: TGTGCCAGCAGTCAGTGGGCAGCTTCGATCCAAGAGACCCAGTACTTC. Encoded protein: CASSQWAASIQETQYF.